This T cell receptor (beta chain) was recovered during a study of beta chain features in type 1 diabetes. This clone was detected a few times. Its target is unknown. Reverse transcription of all isolated RNA meant that expressed TCRB transcripts were sequenced. The protocol was immunoSEQ multiplex PCR, while the TCRdb copy is restricted to in-frame clones and leaves out a portion. The sample has 95,000 to 150,000 clones, less than 20% seen once. Study observations and caveats: Patients with Type 1 diabetes showed moderately but significantly shorter TCRB CDR3s in all four CD4+ subsets. Highly expressing activated T cells could be over-counted with a cDNA template.

Germline CDR1 SGHTA, CDR2 FQGNSA. J gave up 0 bases and V 2 bases, and 2 bases lay outside the gene matches. The CDR3 runs to 16 residues. The receptor was isolated from a young man with type 1 diabetes. This chain joins TRBV7-2 and TRBJ2-1, with 9 bases aligning to TRBD2. The sample taken for sequencing was central memory CD4+ T cells from blood. The CDR3 DNA reads as TGTGCCAGCAGCTTACTAGCGGGGACCTCCTACAATGAGCAGTTCTTC. Translation gives CASSLLAGTSYNEQFF.